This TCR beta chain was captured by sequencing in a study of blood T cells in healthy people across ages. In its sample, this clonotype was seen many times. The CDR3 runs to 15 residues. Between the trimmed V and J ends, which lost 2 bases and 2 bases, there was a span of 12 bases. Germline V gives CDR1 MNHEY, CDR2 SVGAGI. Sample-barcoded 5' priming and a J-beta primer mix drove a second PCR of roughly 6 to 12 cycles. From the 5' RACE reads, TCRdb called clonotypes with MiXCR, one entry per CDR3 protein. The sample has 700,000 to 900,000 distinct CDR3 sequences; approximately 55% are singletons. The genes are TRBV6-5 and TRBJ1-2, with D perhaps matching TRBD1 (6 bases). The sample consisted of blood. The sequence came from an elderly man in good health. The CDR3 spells CASSYNLQGNYGYTF. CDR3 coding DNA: TGTGCCAGCAGTTACAACCTCCAGGGGAACTATGGCTACACCTTC.